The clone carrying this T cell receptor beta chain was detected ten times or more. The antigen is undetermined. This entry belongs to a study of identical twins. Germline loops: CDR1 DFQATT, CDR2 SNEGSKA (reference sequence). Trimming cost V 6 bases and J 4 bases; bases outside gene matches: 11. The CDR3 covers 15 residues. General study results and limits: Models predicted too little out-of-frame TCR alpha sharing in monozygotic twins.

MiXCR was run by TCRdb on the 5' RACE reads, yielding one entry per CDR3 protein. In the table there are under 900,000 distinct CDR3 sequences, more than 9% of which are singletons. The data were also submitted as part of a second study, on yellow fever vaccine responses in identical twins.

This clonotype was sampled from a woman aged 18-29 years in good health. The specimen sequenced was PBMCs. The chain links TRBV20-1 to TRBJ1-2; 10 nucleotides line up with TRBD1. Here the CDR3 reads CSANGQGDGGYGYTF. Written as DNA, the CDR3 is TGCAGTGCCAACGGACAGGGGGACGGTGGCTATGGCTACACCTTC.